The present entry profiles one TCR beta chain with its context. The antigen this receptor binds is unknown. The sample holds no much larger clone one base away, and base qualities are not on file. Inclusive of the bounding cysteine and phenylalanine, the CDR3 is 14 residues long. The kept DNA is CDR3 alone, 42 bases in frame from the first base. This specimen belongs to a study of T cell responses to AZD1222 COVID-19 vaccine (dated by TCRdb to the early 2020s). About the investigation overall: AZD1222 recipients whose second dose came at about 4 weeks and those whose second dose came at about 12 weeks were combined into one group, since spike-specific TCR depth and breadth did not differ between the two schedules. A total of about 250 trial participants underwent TCR sequencing, of whom about 200 had received two doses of AZD1222 and approximately 25 had received two doses of the MenACWY control vaccine. Trial participants were enrolled by age into subgroups of 18-55, 56-69 and 70-plus years, and around 140, 26 and 57 TCR-sequenced participants, respectively, were included in these subgroups.

The research as a whole found: No day 14 peak-response samples were available, so repertoires were characterized only after the peak T cell response. Reportedly, almost half of the unique spike-specific TCRs recognized epitopes lying outside the regions that are mutated in the B.1.351 and B.1.1.7 variants. Participants were mostly white British and included more females than males, and it was suggested by the authors that clonal diversity may have been underestimated. After two AZD1222 doses, spike-specific TCR breadth and depth were significantly higher than at day 0 and than in MenACWY recipients. Conclusions about previously exposed vaccinees are limited because only a handful of AZD1222 recipients were SARS-CoV-2 seropositive at baseline. In the small 56-69-year group, the increase in depth fell short of significance, most likely because of low power. The whole spike protein was spanned by vaccine-associated CD4 TCRs, and dominant responses were seen in regions 160-218 and 743-854.

The CDR3 regions of human TCRbeta chains were analyzed by immunosequencing. The original pipeline was this. Repertoire TCRs were checked for matches against a reference library of SARS-CoV-2-specific TCRs that had been generated using the MIRA antigen-specificity platform. Breadth was defined as the fraction of unique TCRs that were SARS-CoV-2-associated, and depth was defined as the fraction of total T cells that were SARS-CoV-2-associated. Each spike-specific TCR was assigned to its reactive spike region and to a CD4 or CD8 class using the MIRA data. Log10-transformed breadth and depth values were compared by one-way ANOVA with Sidak's multiple comparisons tests. TCRdb took over this immuneACCESS table, retaining in-frame rearrangements with V and J assigned. Such tables are incomplete; in checked studies, under half of the missing clones stem from an unresolved V gene, and the remainder is unexplained. Clonal size and the V and J genes are those of that table, whereas D and trimming came from the DNA. In this sample the table shows 120,000 to 150,000 clones, under 95% of which occur a single time. The leading ten clones occupy about 4.6% of the sample.

Interpreted using the paper, the time point label stands for: baseline before first vaccination. Vaccinee samples came from UK trials COV001 and COV002, including a single-blind randomized controlled phase 2/3 trial of AZD1222 (ChAdOx1 nCoV-19) in healthy adults. For TCRbeta chain sequencing, PBMC samples from trial participants were taken at day 0 and at day 28 after the second dose. The sequence came from an adult in good health. The chain couples TRBV12-2 to TRBJ2-7. TRBV12-2 is marked as a pseudogene. Sequencing used peripheral blood, obtained on day 0 of AZD1222 vaccination. CDR3 reads: CASRLLARAYEQYF. The DNA sequence reads TGTGCAAGTCGCTTACTGGCGAGAGCCTACGAGCAGTACTTC.